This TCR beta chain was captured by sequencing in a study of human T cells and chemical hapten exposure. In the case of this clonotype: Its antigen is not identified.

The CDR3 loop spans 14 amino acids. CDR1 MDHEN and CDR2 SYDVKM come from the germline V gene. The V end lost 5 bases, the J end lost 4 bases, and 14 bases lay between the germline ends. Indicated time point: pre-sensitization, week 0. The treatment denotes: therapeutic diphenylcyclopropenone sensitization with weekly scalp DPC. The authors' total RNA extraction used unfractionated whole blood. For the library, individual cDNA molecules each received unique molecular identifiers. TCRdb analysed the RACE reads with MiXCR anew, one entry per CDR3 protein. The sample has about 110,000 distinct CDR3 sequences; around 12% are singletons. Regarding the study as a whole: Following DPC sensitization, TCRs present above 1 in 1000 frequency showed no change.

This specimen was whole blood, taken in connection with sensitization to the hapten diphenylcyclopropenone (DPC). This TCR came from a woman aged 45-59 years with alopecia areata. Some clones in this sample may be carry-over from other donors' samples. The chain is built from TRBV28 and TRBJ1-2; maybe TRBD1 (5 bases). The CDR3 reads CASSPGDGFYGYTF. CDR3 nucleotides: TGTGCCAGCAGTCCCGGGGACGGTTTCTATGGCTACACCTTC.